The present TCR beta chain was sequenced within a study of OX40 agonist ivuxolimab in advanced cancers. Background on the study: Partial responses, seen in three patients, involved one hepatocellular carcinoma and two cutaneous melanomas. Study-wide points: At 0.1 to 3.0 mg/kg and by week 6, CD4+ and CD8+ T cells in the blood had expanded clonally. Clonal expansion was among the lowest in partial responders at 0.1-3.0 mg/kg, especially CD8+.

Sampled blood was obtained at baseline, cycle 4 day 1, and cycle 7 day 1. As to this clone: No antigen is known for it.

The repertoire was sequenced with immunoSEQ multiplex PCR; TCRdb's copy has only in-frame clones and lacks some. The sample includes roughly 48,000 clones, around nine tenths of them seen just once. This receptor was identified in an adult with an advanced solid tumor such as melanoma, head and neck, liver or kidney cancer. Material: CD4+ or CD8+ T cells sorted from blood, obtained in a trial of the OX40 agonist ivuxolimab.

CDR3: CASSFVQGVEKLFF. In nucleotides, the CDR3 is TGTGCCAGCAGTTTCGTACAGGGAGTGGAAAAACTGTTTTTT. The chain carries TRBV7-2 and TRBJ1-4, with D possibly being TRBD1 (6 bases). Trimming shortened V by 6 bases and J by 8 bases, and 16 bases separated the two germline ends. CDR1 and CDR2 from the germline V gene are SGHTA and FQGNSA. The length of the CDR3 is 14 residues.